This T cell receptor (beta chain) was sequenced for a study of T-cell memory formation after mild COVID-19. The wider study: Largely donor-specific TCR clusters were found. Whole-study findings and limits: Day 15 to 85 contractors were CD4/CD8 balanced; later expanders leaned CD4+. Nothing confirmed that second-wave clones peaking on day 37 were specific for SARS-CoV-2. Contracting clones localized mainly to CM and EM when CD4+ and mainly to EMRA when CD8+.

TCRdb re-analysed the 5' RACE reads in MiXCR, keeping a single row per CDR3 protein. Among about 560,000 distinct CDR3 sequences listed, roughly 22% were seen once. The trim removed 6 bases at V and 3 bases at J, leaving 14 bases unmatched. This CDR3 has 16 residues. Germline CDR1 is DFQATT and CDR2 is SNEGSKA (reference sequence). This clonotype was seen a handful of times. Its antigen is currently unknown. This receptor was identified in an adult woman who had mild COVID-19 (a few samples of this study predate the infection). Cell type and time point are not known. V usage is TRBV20-1 and J usage is TRBJ2-3; 8 bases are shared with TRBD1. The sample comprised PBMCs or a T cell subset sorted from them (not recorded which). The chain's CDR3 is CSAPPAHGQGTDTQYF. The CDR3 DNA follows: TGCAGTGCCCCCCCGGCCCACGGACAGGGAACAGATACGCAGTATTTT.